The entry below describes one T cell receptor (beta chain). Its antigen is unidentified. Autoimmune disease history or systemic immunosuppression meant exclusion. Germline lookup yields CDR1 DFQATT and CDR2 SNEGSKA (reference sequence). V was shortened by 2 bases and J by 5 bases, with 7 bases between the two germline ends. CDR3 length: 11 residues. This sample was included in a study of OX40 agonist ivuxolimab in advanced cancers. Study-level information: Dose-escalation patients had hepatocellular carcinoma, melanoma, renal cell or head and neck cancer.

Study results and limitations: Researchers report that CD8+ T cells had, on average, more expanded clones than CD4+. Circulating CD4+ and CD8+ T cells showed clonal expansion by week 6 at 0.1 to 3.0 mg/kg.

Some clones are missing from TCRdb's copy, which holds only in-frame ones; the method was immunoSEQ multiplex PCR. The sample holds approximately 76,000 clones, around 94% seen once. The chain employs TRBV20-1 and TRBJ2-7; no clear D. The sequencing used CD4+ or CD8+ T cells sorted from blood, collected in a trial of the OX40 agonist ivuxolimab. The receptor's source is an adult with an advanced solid tumor such as melanoma, head and neck, liver or kidney cancer. The CDR3 spells CSARNLHEQYF. CDR3 coding DNA: TGCAGTGCTAGAAATCTTCACGAGCAGTACTTC.